Below are 13 T cell receptor beta chains sequenced from a single sample in a study of T cells in Graves' hyperthyroidism and ophthalmopathy (dated by TCRdb to about 2019). Libraries were made using multiplex PCR. The instrument given in TCRdb is Illumina HiSeq 2000. The TCR beta CDR3 regions were amplified from RNA transcripts. For the first round of RT-PCR on the TCR CDR3, the HTBI primer set was used together with the Qiagen OneStep RT-PCR kit. In TCRdb, the public reads were trimmed at Q25 with fastp and aligned with MiXCR, with productive beta chains retained. For every CDR3 protein sequence, its rows merge into one entry that carries the most common genes and DNA. In all, the sample holds a few hundred thousand distinct CDR3 sequences, and 15% to 20% of those were seen once. The ten largest account for around 28% of the sample. The sequencing input was blood. The receptors come from a woman aged 30 to 39 with Graves' ophthalmopathy.

In this sample, this clonotype turned up many times. The CDR3 DNA reads TGTGCCAGCAGTTACTCGATCCAGGCGTCGGGAAGCGGCTACACCTTC. Its protein is CASSYSIQASGSGYTF. The rearrangement links TRBV6-2 or TRBV6-3 to TRBJ1-2, with D hard to call. Germline-derived CDR1 and CDR2 are MNHEY and SVGEGT. V was shortened by 0 bases and J by 8 bases, with 19 bases between the two germline ends. The CDR3 totals 16 residues.

The sample holds many counts of this clonotype. V and J are TRBV5-1 and TRBJ2-1; 12 positions match TRBD2. Germline CDR1 SGHRS, CDR2 YFSETQ. The CDR3 totals 18 residues. Trimming at V came to 4 bases and at J to 5 bases, leaving 13 bases not matched to a gene. The CDR3 protein is CASSPEFLAGGRDNEQFF. CDR3 DNA: TGCGCCAGCAGCCCCGAATTTCTAGCGGGAGGGAGGGACAATGAGCAGTTCTTC. The whole variable domain, filled in from reference TRBV5-1 and TRBJ2-1, reads KAGVTQTPRYLIKTRGQQVTLSCSPISGHRSVSWYQQTPGQGLQFLFEYFSETQRNKGNFPGRFSGRQFSNSRSEMNVSTLELGDSALYLCASSPEFLAGGRDNEQFFGPGTRLTVL.

This clonotype was picked up many times. The chain uses TRBV5-1 and TRBJ2-2, with a tentative D call TRBD2 (6 bases). Trimming shortened V by 0 bases and J by 7 bases, and 7 bases separated the two germline ends. Germline CDR1 reads SGHRS; CDR2 reads YFSETQ. CDR3 length: 13 amino acids. CDR3: CASSLVEGGELFF. DNA for the CDR3: TGCGCCAGCAGCTTGGTGGAGGGCGGGGAGCTGTTTTTT.

The chain is built from TRBV20-1 and TRBJ2-5; 7 bases are shared with TRBD2. The CDR3 extends over 15 amino acids. Germline V CDR1 and CDR2: DFQATT, SNEGSKA (reference sequence). V lost 0 bases and J lost 5; bases outside the gene matches: 9. The CDR3 coding sequence is TGCAGTGCTAGAGATTACGGGGGAGGGCCGGAGACCCAGTACTTC. It yields the protein CSARDYGGGPETQYF.

As regards this clonotype: This may stem from a read error, because a much larger clone lies one nucleotide away. CDR3 nucleotides: TGTGCCAGCATCAGACAGGGAAACACTGAAGCTTTATTT. Protein sequence: CASIRQGNTEALF. The chain carries TRBV6-1 and TRBJ1-1; 7 positions match TRBD1. The CDR3 is made up of 13 amino acids. In germline, CDR1 is MNHNS, CDR2 SASEGT.

This clonotype came up many times. This rearrangement joins TRBV7-8 to TRBJ2-1, with D possibly being TRBD1 (6 bases). This CDR3 comprises 16 residues. The V gene lost 4 bases and the J gene lost 4 bases, with 17 bases spanning the gap. CDR1 SGHVS and CDR2 FQNEAQ come from the germline V gene. The CDR3 nucleotides are TGTGCCAGCAGCTCCAGGGGCTCCTACGGTTACAATGAGCAGTTCTTC. Translated: CASSSRGSYGYNEQFF.

The table lists this clonotype with a few counts. The chain recombines TRBV11-2 with TRBJ2-6; D gene uncertain. The CDR3 has 15 residues. Germline loops: CDR1 SGHAT, CDR2 FQNNGV. V was shortened by 2 bases and J by 1 base, with 6 bases between the two germline ends. DNA for the CDR3: TGTGCCAGCAGCTTACGGGTATCTGGGGCCAACGTCCTGACTTTC. This translates into CASSLRVSGANVLTF.

This clonotype was detected a few times. The chain employs TRBV4-1 and TRBJ2-2; 8 bases match TRBD2. V dropped 5 bases and J dropped 3; count of bases not matched to a gene: 14. There are 18 residues in the CDR3. Germline-derived CDR1 and CDR2 are MGHRA and YSYEKL. The CDR3 is CASSSRPGLVRDTGELFF. For the CDR3, the DNA is TGCGCCAGCAGCTCGCGGCCGGGACTAGTTCGCGACACCGGGGAGCTGTTTTTT.

This clonotype was recorded at least ten times. V is TRBV24-1 and J is TRBJ1-1; maybe TRBD1 (5 bases). The CDR3 length is 18 residues. In germline, CDR1 is KGHDR, CDR2 SFDVKD. Trimming left V 1 base short and J 4 bases short, with 21 bases between. The CDR3, as DNA: TGTGCCACCAGTGATTTCTGGGACCTAAAAAAGGGTGGCACTGAAGCTTTCTTT. This sequence encodes CATSDFWDLKKGGTEAFF.

The V gene is TRBV5-1, the J gene TRBJ1-6, with a weak D call TRBD1 (5 bases). CDR3 length equals 15 residues. Germline lookup yields CDR1 SGHRS and CDR2 YFSETQ. With 1 base removed from V and 8 bases from J, the gap between germline ends came to 13 bases. The CDR3 protein is CASSLLGGGDSPLHF. The CDR3 coding sequence is TGCGCCAGCAGCTTGCTCGGTGGGGGGGATTCACCCCTCCACTTT.

This clonotype was counted at least ten times. The V call is TRBV20-1, the J call TRBJ2-3; D not certain. This CDR3 has 10 residues. CDR1 is DFQATT, CDR2 SNEGSKA, per germline (reference sequence). V dropped 3 bases and J dropped 9 bases, with 7 bases sitting between them. DNA of the CDR3: TGCAGTGCTAGCACCTGGACGCAGTATTTT. Translation gives CSASTWTQYF.

This clonotype came up many times. V and J are TRBV28 and TRBJ2-5; D is unresolved. Trimming shortened V by 4 bases and J by 0 bases, and 12 bases separated the two germline ends. This CDR3 comprises 15 residues. Germline V CDR1 and CDR2: MDHEN, SYDVKM. CDR3 residues: CASSSPFWNQETQYF. The CDR3 DNA is TGTGCCAGCAGTTCACCCTTTTGGAACCAAGAGACCCAGTACTTC.

This clonotype was observed a few times. The rearrangement uses TRBV19 and TRBJ1-1; D remains ambiguous. Germline CDR1 and CDR2: LNHDA and SQIVND (reference sequence). CDR3 length: 13 residues. The V gene lost 3 bases and the J gene lost 3 bases, with 8 bases spanning the gap. Here the CDR3 DNA reads TGTGCCAGTAGTATCGTTAGGGACACTGAAGCTTTCTTT. It encodes CASSIVRDTEAFF.